The present T cell receptor (beta chain) was sequenced within a study of T cell changes during pregnancy in multiple sclerosis. Trimming took 1 base from V and 1 from J, leaving 7 bases between them. CDR3 length equals 14 residues. CDR1 SEHNR and CDR2 FQNEAQ come from the germline V gene (reference sequence). The method was immunoSEQ multiplex PCR; TCRdb's version includes in-frame clones alone and lacks a portion of them. This table holds around 70,000 clones, about 92% found once. The chain is built from TRBV7-9 and TRBJ1-2, with D hard to call. This sequence was found in a female donor in good health, enrolled as a control in a pregnancy study. Source: peripheral blood, taken in the second trimester of pregnancy. The CDR3 bases are TGTGCCAGCAGCTTAGGGACTGATAACTATGGCTACACCTTC. As protein: CASSLGTDNYGYTF.